The 25 T cell receptor beta chains listed next were all sequenced from one sample in a study of blood T cells in healthy people across ages. Primers used in a second PCR of about 6 to 11 cycles were a sample-barcoded 5' primer and a J-beta primer mix. TCRdb analysed the 5' RACE reads with MiXCR anew, one entry per CDR3 protein. The data show about 840,000 distinct CDR3 sequences, roughly 29% seen once. These same data were also listed under a study on T cells of mothers and their children.

The sample comprised blood. These receptors were collected from a middle-aged woman in good health.

The chain joins TRBV12-3 or TRBV12-4 to TRBJ1-2; 7 positions match TRBD1. CDR3 length equals 15 residues. With V trimmed by 4 bases and J by 4 bases, 9 bases remained unmatched. DNA for the CDR3: TGTGCCAGCAGTTCAGGGACAGTCACCGTCTATGGCTACACCTTC. It encodes CASSSGTVTVYGYTF.

The sample holds a few counts of this clonotype. The V gene is TRBV20-1, the J gene TRBJ1-3; D unclear. The V end was cut by 4 bases, the J end by 2 bases, with 15 bases between. The CDR3 is 15 residues long. The germline V gene encodes CDR1 DFQATT and CDR2 SNEGSKA (reference sequence). The DNA for the CDR3 is TGCAGTGCTAAGGCCCCGATCTCCACTGGAAACACCATATATTTT. Protein sequence: CSAKAPISTGNTIYF.

For this clonotype: The junction differs from germline at one of its ends, possibly a read error. The CDR3 coding sequence is TGCAGTGCCAACGCGGGGGCCCTTTCACCCCCCCACTTT. Its protein is CSANAGALSPPHF. The gene calls are TRBV20-1 and TRBJ1-6; a possible D gene is TRBD1 (6 bases). CDR1 and CDR2 (germline): DFQATT, SNEGSKA (reference sequence). This CDR3 has 13 residues.

This clonotype has a handful of counts. The gene calls are TRBV5-1 and TRBJ2-5; TRBD1 agrees at 7 bases. The J segment lost 4 bases and the V segment lost 6 bases, leaving 9 bases of the junction unmatched. This CDR3 is 14 amino acids long. Germline-derived CDR1 and CDR2 are SGHRS and YFSETQ. CDR3 amino acids: CASKGGQTVETQYF. The CDR3 DNA sequence: TGCGCCAGCAAAGGGGGACAGACGGTAGAGACCCAGTACTTC.

The J gene is TRBJ1-1, the V gene TRBV5-1; D possibly corresponds to TRBD1 (6 bases). Looked up from germline, CDR1 is SGHRS and CDR2 is YFSETQ. The CDR3 is made up of 16 amino acids. V lost 4 bases and J 1 base, leaving 17 bases between the germline ends. CDR3 in amino acids: CASSGVQQGKNTEAFF. CDR3 nucleotide sequence: TGCGCCAGCAGCGGTGTACAACAGGGTAAGAACACTGAAGCTTTCTTT.

With respect to this clonotype: Since a much larger clone is just one base distant, this may be a read error. The rearrangement joins TRBV21-1 to TRBJ1-2. TRBV21-1 is assigned pseudogene status. The CDR3 contains 16 residues. CDR3 region: CVSSTVGTATNYGYTF. CDR3 coding DNA: TGTGTCAGCAGCACAGTGGGGACGGCCACTAACTATGGCTACACCTTC.

For this clonotype: A single base separates this from a much larger clone, so it may be a read error. V and J are TRBV29-1 and TRBJ1-2; D is unclear. CDR1 and CDR2 (germline): SQVTM, ANQGSEA. The CDR3 spans 12 residues. V was trimmed by 4 bases and J by 1 base, leaving 7 bases between them. The CDR3 is CSVVGNNYGYTF. Here the CDR3 DNA reads TGCAGCGTTGTTGGAAATAACTATGGCTACACCTTC.

This clonotype was counted between two and nine times. V usage is TRBV4-1 and J usage is TRBJ2-7; D unresolved. V lost 1 base and J 0 bases, leaving 10 bases between the germline ends. The CDR3 has 15 amino acids. Germline V gene sequence: CDR1 MGHRA, CDR2 YSYEKL. The CDR3 nucleotides read TGCGCCAGCAGCCAAGGTGCCAGCGACTCCTACGAGCAGTACTTC. Encoded protein: CASSQGASDSYEQYF.

The chain combines TRBV27 with TRBJ2-3, with a tentative D call TRBD1 (7 bases). This CDR3 is built from 15 residues. Deletions cut 5 bases from V and 6 bases from J, with 18 bases between. The germline gives CDR1 MNHEY, CDR2 SMNVEV (reference sequence). The CDR3 spells CASSTREPGGDTQYF. The DNA for the CDR3 is TGTGCCAGCAGTACACGGGAGCCAGGGGGGGATACGCAGTATTTT.

This clonotype was detected only a few times. This chain joins TRBV6-6 and TRBJ2-7; 8 bases are shared with TRBD1. The V and J ends lost 5 bases and 1 base, in that order; junction bases with no gene match: 7. The length of the CDR3 is 15 residues. Germline V gene data show CDR1 as MNHNY and CDR2 as SVGAGI (reference sequence). The CDR3 is CASSLDRTGSYEQYF. In DNA form, the CDR3 reads TGTGCCAGCAGTCTTGACAGGACAGGGTCCTACGAGCAGTACTTC.

On this clonotype itself: One base away lies a much larger clone, so this may be a sequencing read error. The V call is TRBV29-1, the J call TRBJ2-1; 11 bases map to TRBD2. With V trimmed by 4 bases and J by 7 bases, 9 bases remained unmatched. This CDR3 spans 15 amino acids. Looked up from germline, CDR1 is SQVTM and CDR2 is ANQGSEA. The CDR3 sequence: CSVGGLAGGWNEQFF. Here the CDR3 DNA reads TGCAGCGTTGGAGGGCTAGCGGGGGGCTGGAATGAGCAGTTCTTC.

The chain uses TRBV6-1 and TRBJ2-3; 11 bases line up with TRBD1. V gave up 4 bases and J gave up 9 bases; unmatched junction bases: 6. Germline V CDR1 and CDR2: MNHNS, SASEGT. The CDR3 spans 14 residues. The CDR3 sequence is CASSAPGTGGTQYF. The CDR3 nucleotides read TGTGCCAGCAGTGCTCCCGGGACAGGGGGGACGCAGTATTTT.

This clonotype was counted ten times or more. The rearrangement uses TRBV11-2 and TRBJ2-1, with D hard to call. Germline values: CDR1 SGHAT, CDR2 FQNNGV. This CDR3 is built from 13 residues. V was trimmed by 0 bases and J by 6 bases, leaving 6 bases between them. The CDR3 DNA reads as TGTGCCAGCAGCTTAGATAAACTCAATGAGCAGTTCTTC. Residues: CASSLDKLNEQFF. The variable domain in full, completed from reference TRBV11-2 and TRBJ2-1, reads EAGVAQSPRYKIIEKRQSVAFWCNPISGHATLYWYQQILGQGPKLLIQFQNNGVVDDSQLPKDRFSAERLKGVDSTLKIQPAKLEDSAVYLCASSLDKLNEQFFGPGTRLTVL.

This clonotype came up a few times. This chain joins TRBV12-3 or TRBV12-4 and TRBJ2-5, with D perhaps matching TRBD1 (5 bases). CDR3 length: 14 amino acids. The ends were cut back, 5 bases at V and 5 bases at J, with 15 bases in the middle. CDR3 residues: CASSQDTRAETQYF. The CDR3 region has the DNA TGTGCCAGCAGTCAGGACACCAGGGCGGAGACCCAGTACTTC.

The chain has TRBV29-1 and TRBJ1-2, with D possibly being TRBD1 (5 bases). This CDR3 contains 14 residues. V gave up 6 bases and J gave up 6 bases, with 20 bases separating them. Germline V gene sequence: CDR1 SQVTM, CDR2 ANQGSEA. This chain's CDR3 is CSVPPSGVTDGYTF. For the CDR3, the DNA is TGCAGCGTCCCGCCCTCGGGGGTGACGGATGGCTACACCTTC.

In this sample, this clonotype turned up a few times. V usage is TRBV29-1 and J usage is TRBJ2-1; 16 bases align to TRBD2. Trimming removed 2 bases from V and 9 bases from J; junction bases left unmatched: 7. Germline V gene sequence: CDR1 SQVTM, CDR2 ANQGSEA. CDR3 length equals 16 residues. Here the CDR3 DNA reads TGCAGCGTTGAAAGGTTGGGGACTAGCGGGGGGGGTGAGCAGTTCTTC. This gives the protein CSVERLGTSGGGEQFF.

In this sample, this clonotype turned up many times. The rearrangement joins TRBV20-1 to TRBJ2-7; D might be TRBD1 (6 bases). CDR1 is DFQATT and CDR2 is SNEGSKA in the germline V gene (reference sequence). The ends were cut back, 3 bases at V and 0 bases at J, with 9 bases in the middle. The CDR3 extends over 13 amino acids. CDR3 bases: TGCAGTGCTAGGGGACACAACTCCTACGAGCAGTACTTC. Translated: CSARGHNSYEQYF.

The J gene is TRBJ1-6, the V gene TRBV7-2, with D maybe TRBD1 (5 bases). CDR1 SGHTA and CDR2 FQGNSA come from the germline V gene. The CDR3 runs 15 residues. Trimming shortened V by 2 bases and J by 7 bases, and 12 bases separated the two germline ends. DNA for the CDR3: TGTGCCAGCAGCTTAATCTTCCAGGGCAATTCACCCCTCCACTTT. Protein sequence: CASSLIFQGNSPLHF.

At least ten counts were recorded for this clonotype. The chain links TRBV9 to TRBJ2-2; D is uncertain. V was clipped by 0 bases and J by 4 bases, with 10 bases between them. Germline CDR1 reads SGDLS; CDR2 reads YYNGEE. CDR3 length: 15 amino acids. CDR3 loop: CASSVDGHGTGELFF. The CDR3 coding sequence is TGTGCCAGCAGCGTAGACGGCCACGGCACCGGGGAGCTGTTTTTT.

This clonotype was observed at least ten times. The J gene is TRBJ2-7, the V gene TRBV28; 8 bases match TRBD1. The trim removed 3 bases at V and 0 bases at J, leaving 7 bases unmatched. The germline CDR1 and CDR2 sequences are MDHEN and SYDVKM. The CDR3 has 16 residues. In DNA form, the CDR3 reads TGTGCCAGCAGTTTCTCGTGGACAGGGAGCTCCTACGAGCAGTACTTC. Residues: CASSFSWTGSSYEQYF. The complete variable domain, with remaining parts taken from reference TRBV28 and TRBJ2-7, reads DVKVTQSSRYLVKRTGEKVFLECVQDMDHENMFWYRQDPGLGLRLIYFSYDVKMKEKGDIPEGYSVSREKKERFSLILESASTNQTSMYLCASSFSWTGSSYEQYFGPGTRLTVT.

This rearrangement joins TRBV5-6 to TRBJ2-7; possibly TRBD1 for D (6 bases). Deletions cut 6 bases from V and 3 bases from J, with 25 bases between. Germline-derived CDR1 and CDR2 are SGHDT and YYEEEE. The CDR3 has 17 residues. CDR3 loop: CASTAGVEETLDYEQYF. In DNA, the CDR3 is TGTGCCAGCACCGCAGGGGTGGAGGAGACACTCGACTACGAGCAGTACTTC.

The chain employs TRBV13 and TRBJ1-1; no reliable D call. Germline loops: CDR1 PRHDT, CDR2 FYEKMQ (reference sequence). The CDR3 covers 13 residues. Trimming shortened V by 5 bases and J by 6 bases, and 13 bases separated the two germline ends. CDR3 amino acids: CASSLGRQSEAFF. As DNA, the CDR3 is TGTGCCAGCAGCCTGGGTCGGCAGTCTGAAGCTTTCTTT.

Comment on this clonotype: Mismatch with germline at one junction end may stem from a read error. The chain employs TRBV4-3 and TRBJ2-7, with D tentatively TRBD1 or TRBD2 (5 bases each). The CDR3 is made up of 15 amino acids. The germline V gene has CDR1 LGHNA and CDR2 YSLEER. CDR3 bases: TGCGCCAGCAGCCAAGAGTCGGGACCTCGCTACGAGCGGTACTTC. This translates into CASSQESGPRYERYF.

This clonotype was found a few times. The V call is TRBV5-6, the J call TRBJ2-5; D gene ambiguous. The CDR3 spans 17 residues. V was cut by 0 bases and J by 0 bases, with 15 bases left in between. Per germline, CDR1 SGHDT and CDR2 YYEEEE. The CDR3 sequence is CASSLGAKERHQETQYF. The CDR3, as DNA: TGTGCCAGCAGCTTGGGCGCGAAGGAACGTCACCAAGAGACCCAGTACTTC. The variable domain in full, with the rest retrieved from reference TRBV5-6 and TRBJ2-5, is DAGVTQSPTHLIKTRGQQVTLRCSPKSGHDTVSWYQQALGQGPQFIFQYYEEEERQRGNFPDRFSGHQFPNYSSELNVNALLLGDSALYLCASSLGAKERHQETQYFGPGTRLLVL.

This clonotype was seen many times. This chain connects TRBV12-3 or TRBV12-4 to TRBJ1-2; the match to TRBD1 covers 7 bases. The CDR3 covers 14 residues. Trimming at V came to 5 bases and at J to 4 bases, leaving 7 bases not matched to a gene. The CDR3 nucleotides are TGTGCCAGCAGTCAAGGGGGCAGGTCCTATGGCTACACCTTC. Translation gives CASSQGGRSYGYTF.